This T cell receptor beta chain is drawn from a study of Graves' ophthalmopathy and Graves' hyperthyroidism. Study context: Peripheral blood samples were taken at initial diagnosis, before any treatment.

CDR3 size: 15 residues. The germline V and J ends were trimmed by 1 base and 0 bases, with 13 bases remaining between them. Germline values: CDR1 GTSNPN, CDR2 SVGIG (reference sequence). The sample holds many counts of this clonotype. The study amplified TCR beta CDR3 regions using RNA transcripts. Second-round multiplex PCR came after first-round RT-PCR with HTBI primers. MiXCR, applied by TCRdb to the multiplex PCR reads, yields one record per CDR3 protein. The table shows 57,000 or so distinct CDR3 sequences, with approximately 47% occurring only once. The receptor was isolated from an adult woman with Graves' ophthalmopathy. The chain couples TRBV30 to TRBJ2-7; tentatively, D is TRBD2 (5 bases). The sample was peripheral blood. CDR3 loop: CAWSAGYDSSYEQYF. For the CDR3, the DNA is TGTGCCTGGAGTGCGGGATACGATAGCTCCTACGAGCAGTACTTC. Full variable domain (rest looked up from reference TRBV30 and TRBJ2-7): SQTIHQWPATLVQPVGSPLSLECTVEGTSNPNLYWYRQAAGRGLQLLFYSVGIGQISSEVPQNLSASRPQDRQFILSSKKLLLSDSGFYLCAWSAGYDSSYEQYFGPGTRLTVT.